The source of this T cell receptor (beta chain) is a study of blood T cells in healthy people across ages. Study outcomes and limitations: Strong correlation linked observed beta diversity and percent naive T cells.

A J-beta primer mix and a sample-barcoded 5' primer were used in a second PCR of about 7 to 12 cycles. Via MiXCR, TCRdb re-called the 5' RACE reads, giving one row per CDR3 protein. The sample includes about 900,000 distinct CDR3 sequences, roughly 52% of them seen just once. Trimming removed 1 base from V and 12 bases from J; junction bases left unmatched: 2. The CDR3 sequence is 13 residues long. Germline V CDR1 and CDR2: SGHTA, FQGNSA. This clonotype was seen just once. Its cognate antigen is unknown. What was sequenced was blood. V is TRBV7-2 and J is TRBJ2-1; the match to TRBD2 covers 11 bases. The TCR originated in a man aged 25-45 years in good health. CDR3: CASSLGGLAGQFF. The CDR3 coding sequence is TGTGCCAGCAGCTTAGGTGGACTAGCGGGGCAGTTCTTC.